Below, one T cell receptor beta chain is given with its context. The CDR3 has 14 residues. V dropped 1 base and J dropped 5 bases, with 11 bases sitting between them. From germline, CDR1 is MNHEY and CDR2 SVGAGI. The data derive from a study of identical twins. The cDNA had a unique molecular identifier and a template-switch universal primer site. From the 5' RACE reads, TCRdb called clonotypes with MiXCR, one entry per CDR3 protein. The sample gives some 790,000 distinct CDR3 sequences, about 20% of which show up once; under 15% is in the top ten. This sample also belongs to another study, concerning T cells expressing NK-cell markers.

This chain uses TRBV6-5 with TRBJ1-1; D is undetermined. The sequence was collected from a woman between 18 and 29 years old in good health. The sample comprised PBMCs. The CDR3, as DNA: TGTGCCAGCAGTTACTTAGGTGGGGAAACTGAAGCTTTCTTT. Amino acids: CASSYLGGETEAFF.